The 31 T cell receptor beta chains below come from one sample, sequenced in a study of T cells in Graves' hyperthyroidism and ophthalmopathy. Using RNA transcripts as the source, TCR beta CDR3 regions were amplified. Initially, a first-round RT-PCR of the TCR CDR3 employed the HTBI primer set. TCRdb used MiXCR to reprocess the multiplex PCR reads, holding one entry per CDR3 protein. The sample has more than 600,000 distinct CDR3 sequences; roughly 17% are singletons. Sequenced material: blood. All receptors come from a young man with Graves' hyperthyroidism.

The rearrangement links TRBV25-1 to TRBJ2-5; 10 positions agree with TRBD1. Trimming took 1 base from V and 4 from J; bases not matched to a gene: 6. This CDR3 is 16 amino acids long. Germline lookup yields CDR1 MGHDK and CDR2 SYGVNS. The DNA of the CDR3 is TGTGCCAGCAGTGAATCGGGACAGGGGATTATAGAGACCCAGTACTTC. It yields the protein CASSESGQGIIETQYF.

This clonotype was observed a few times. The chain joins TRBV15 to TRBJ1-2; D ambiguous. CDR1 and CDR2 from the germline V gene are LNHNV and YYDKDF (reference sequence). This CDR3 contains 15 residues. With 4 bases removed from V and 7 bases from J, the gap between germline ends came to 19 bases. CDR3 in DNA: TGTGCCACCAGCACGCGGGGTTCGGGAGTGGCTGGCTACACCTTC. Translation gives CATSTRGSGVAGYTF.

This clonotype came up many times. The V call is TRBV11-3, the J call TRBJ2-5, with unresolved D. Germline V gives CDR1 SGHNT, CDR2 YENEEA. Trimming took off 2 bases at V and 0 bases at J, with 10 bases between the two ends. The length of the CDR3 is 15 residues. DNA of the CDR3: TGTGCCAGCAGCTTACGCTCGGCGTACCAAGAGACCCAGTACTTC. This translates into CASSLRSAYQETQYF.

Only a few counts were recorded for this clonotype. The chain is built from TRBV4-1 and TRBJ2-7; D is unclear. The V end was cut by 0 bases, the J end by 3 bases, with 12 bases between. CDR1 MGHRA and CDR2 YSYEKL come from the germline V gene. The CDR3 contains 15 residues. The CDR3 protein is CASSQEEDGYYEQYF. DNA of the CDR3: TGCGCCAGCAGCCAAGAAGAGGACGGGTACTACGAGCAGTACTTC.

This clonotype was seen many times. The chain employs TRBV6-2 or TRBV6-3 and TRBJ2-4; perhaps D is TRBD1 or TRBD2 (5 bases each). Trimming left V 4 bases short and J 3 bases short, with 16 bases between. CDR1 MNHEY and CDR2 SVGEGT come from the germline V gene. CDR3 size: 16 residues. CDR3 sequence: CASSSRRGVVKNIQYF. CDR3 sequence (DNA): TGTGCCAGCAGTTCCCGGAGAGGGGTTGTCAAAAACATTCAGTACTTC.

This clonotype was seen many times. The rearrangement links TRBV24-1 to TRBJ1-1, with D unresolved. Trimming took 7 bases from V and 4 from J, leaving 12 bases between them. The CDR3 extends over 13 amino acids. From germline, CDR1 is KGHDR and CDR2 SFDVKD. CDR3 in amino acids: CATRKEAGTEAFF. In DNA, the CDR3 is TGTGCCACCAGAAAAGAGGCAGGCACTGAAGCTTTCTTT.

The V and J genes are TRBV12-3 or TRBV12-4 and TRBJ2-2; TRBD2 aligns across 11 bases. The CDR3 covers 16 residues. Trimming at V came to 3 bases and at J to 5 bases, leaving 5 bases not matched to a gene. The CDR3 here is CASSFLTSGRTGELFF. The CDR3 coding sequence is TGTGCCAGCAGTTTTCTTACTAGCGGGAGAACCGGGGAGCTGTTTTTT.

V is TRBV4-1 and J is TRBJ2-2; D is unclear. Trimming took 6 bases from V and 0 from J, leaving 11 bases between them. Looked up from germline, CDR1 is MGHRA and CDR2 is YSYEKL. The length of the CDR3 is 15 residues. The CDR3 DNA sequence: TGCGCCAGCAGTCAAACAGACGCGAACACCGGGGAGCTGTTTTTT. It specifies CASSQTDANTGELFF.

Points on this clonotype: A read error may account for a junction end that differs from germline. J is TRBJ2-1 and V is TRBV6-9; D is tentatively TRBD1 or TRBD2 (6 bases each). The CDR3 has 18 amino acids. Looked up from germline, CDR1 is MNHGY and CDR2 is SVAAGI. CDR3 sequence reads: CASSSLSSGAFSYSEQFF. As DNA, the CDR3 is TGTGCCAGCAGTTCTCTATCTTCGGGGGCCTTTTCCTACAGTGAGCAGTTCTTC.

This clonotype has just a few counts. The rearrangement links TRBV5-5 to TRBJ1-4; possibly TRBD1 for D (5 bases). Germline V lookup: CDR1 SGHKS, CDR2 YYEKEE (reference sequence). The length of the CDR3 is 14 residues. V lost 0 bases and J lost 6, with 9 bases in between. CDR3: CASSLAGADEKLFF. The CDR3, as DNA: TGTGCCAGCAGCTTGGCTGGGGCGGATGAAAAACTGTTTTTT.

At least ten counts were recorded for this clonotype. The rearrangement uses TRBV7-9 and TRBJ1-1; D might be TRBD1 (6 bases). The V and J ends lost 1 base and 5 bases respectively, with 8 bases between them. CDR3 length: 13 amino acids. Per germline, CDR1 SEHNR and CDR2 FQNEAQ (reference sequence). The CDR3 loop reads CASSLEQGTEAFF. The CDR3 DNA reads TGTGCCAGCAGCTTAGAACAGGGTACTGAAGCTTTCTTT.

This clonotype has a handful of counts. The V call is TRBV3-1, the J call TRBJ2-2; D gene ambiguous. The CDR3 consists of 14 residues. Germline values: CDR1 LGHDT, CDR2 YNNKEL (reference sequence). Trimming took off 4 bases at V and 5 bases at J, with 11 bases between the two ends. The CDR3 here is CASSPRRETGELFF. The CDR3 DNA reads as TGTGCCAGCAGCCCCAGGAGAGAAACCGGGGAGCTGTTTTTT.

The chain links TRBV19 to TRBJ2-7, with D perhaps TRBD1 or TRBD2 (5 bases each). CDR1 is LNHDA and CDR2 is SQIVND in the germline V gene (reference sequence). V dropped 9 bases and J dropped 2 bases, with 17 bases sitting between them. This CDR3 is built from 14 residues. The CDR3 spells CASRDLVIPYEQYF. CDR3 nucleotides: TGTGCCAGCCGGGACCTAGTGATCCCCTACGAGCAGTACTTC.

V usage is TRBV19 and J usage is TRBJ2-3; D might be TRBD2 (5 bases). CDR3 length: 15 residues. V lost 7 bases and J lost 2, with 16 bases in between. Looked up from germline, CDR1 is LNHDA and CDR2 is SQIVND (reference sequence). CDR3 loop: CASTPRAAPTDTQYF. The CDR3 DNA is TGTGCCAGTACCCCACGAGCGGCACCCACAGATACGCAGTATTTT.

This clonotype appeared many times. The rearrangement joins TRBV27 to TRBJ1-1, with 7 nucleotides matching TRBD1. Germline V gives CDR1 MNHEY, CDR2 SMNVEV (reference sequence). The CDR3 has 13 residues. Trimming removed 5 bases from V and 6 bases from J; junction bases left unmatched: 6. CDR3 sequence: CASSPTGFPEAFF. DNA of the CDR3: TGTGCCAGCAGTCCGACAGGGTTCCCTGAAGCTTTCTTT.

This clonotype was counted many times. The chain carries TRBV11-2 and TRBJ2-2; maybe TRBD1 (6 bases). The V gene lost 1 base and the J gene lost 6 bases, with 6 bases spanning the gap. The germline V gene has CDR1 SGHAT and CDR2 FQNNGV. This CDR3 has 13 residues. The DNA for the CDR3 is TGTGCCAGCAGCTTAGGGACAGCCGGGGAGCTGTTTTTT. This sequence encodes CASSLGTAGELFF.

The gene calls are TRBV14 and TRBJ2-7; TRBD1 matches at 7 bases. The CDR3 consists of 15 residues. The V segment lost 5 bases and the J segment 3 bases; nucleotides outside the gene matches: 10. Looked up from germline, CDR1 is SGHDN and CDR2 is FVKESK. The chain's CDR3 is CASSRGLGVGYEQYF. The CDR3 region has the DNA TGTGCCAGCAGCAGGGGGCTAGGGGTCGGCTACGAGCAGTACTTC.

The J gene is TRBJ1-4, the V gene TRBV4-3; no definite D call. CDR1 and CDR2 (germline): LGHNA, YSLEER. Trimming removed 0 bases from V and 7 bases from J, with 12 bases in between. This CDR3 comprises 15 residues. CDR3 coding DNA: TGCGCCAGCAGCCAAGATATCGGTGTCGTTGAAAAACTGTTTTTT. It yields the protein CASSQDIGVVEKLFF.

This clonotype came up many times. The CDR3 nucleotides are TGTGCCAGCAGCTTAGGGCATACTAGCGGGGAGCAAGAGACCCAGTACTTC. Translation: CASSLGHTSGEQETQYF. This rearrangement joins TRBV11-2 to TRBJ2-5; TRBD2 agrees at 10 bases. CDR1 is SGHAT, CDR2 FQNNGV, per germline. Trimming took 1 base from V and 2 from J; bases not matched to a gene: 7. The CDR3 extends over 17 amino acids.

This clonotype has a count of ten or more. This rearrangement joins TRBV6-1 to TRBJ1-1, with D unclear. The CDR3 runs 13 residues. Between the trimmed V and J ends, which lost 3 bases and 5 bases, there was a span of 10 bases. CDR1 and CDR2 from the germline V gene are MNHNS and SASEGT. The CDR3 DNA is TGTGCCAGCAGTGAGCTTTGGGGTACTGAAGCTTTCTTT. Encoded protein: CASSELWGTEAFF.

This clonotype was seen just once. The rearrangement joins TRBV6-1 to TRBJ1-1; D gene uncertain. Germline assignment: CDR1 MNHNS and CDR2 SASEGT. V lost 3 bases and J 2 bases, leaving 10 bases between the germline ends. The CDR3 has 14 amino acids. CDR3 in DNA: TGTGCCAGCAGTGAGCTTACAAGAAACACTGAAGCTTTCTTT. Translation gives CASSELTRNTEAFF.

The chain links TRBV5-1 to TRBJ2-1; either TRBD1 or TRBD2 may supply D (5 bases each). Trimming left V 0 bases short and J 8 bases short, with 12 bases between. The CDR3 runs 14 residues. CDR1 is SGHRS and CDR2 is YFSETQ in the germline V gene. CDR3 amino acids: CASSLAPGRDEQFF. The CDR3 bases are TGCGCCAGCAGCTTGGCCCCGGGGCGCGATGAGCAGTTCTTC.

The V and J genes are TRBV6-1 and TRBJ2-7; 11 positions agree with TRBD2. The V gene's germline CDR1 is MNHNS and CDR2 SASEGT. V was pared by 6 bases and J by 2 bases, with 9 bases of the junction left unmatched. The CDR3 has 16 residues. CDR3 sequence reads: CASRPIAGGHTYEQYF. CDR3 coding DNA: TGTGCCAGCAGACCTATAGCGGGAGGGCATACCTACGAGCAGTACTTC.

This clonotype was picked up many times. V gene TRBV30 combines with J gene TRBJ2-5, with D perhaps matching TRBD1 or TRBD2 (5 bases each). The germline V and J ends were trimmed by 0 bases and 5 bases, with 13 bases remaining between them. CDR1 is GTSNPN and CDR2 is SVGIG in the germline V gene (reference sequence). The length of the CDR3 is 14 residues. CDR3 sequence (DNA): TGTGCCTGGAGTGTCTGGGACCCCCGGGAGACCCAGTACTTC. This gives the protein CAWSVWDPRETQYF.

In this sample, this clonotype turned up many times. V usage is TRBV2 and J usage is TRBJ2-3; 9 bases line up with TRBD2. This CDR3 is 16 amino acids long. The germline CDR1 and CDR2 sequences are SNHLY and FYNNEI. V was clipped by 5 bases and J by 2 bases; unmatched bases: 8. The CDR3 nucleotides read TGTGCCAGCAGTTCAGTACTAGCGGGCTCCACAGATACGCAGTATTTT. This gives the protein CASSSVLAGSTDTQYF.

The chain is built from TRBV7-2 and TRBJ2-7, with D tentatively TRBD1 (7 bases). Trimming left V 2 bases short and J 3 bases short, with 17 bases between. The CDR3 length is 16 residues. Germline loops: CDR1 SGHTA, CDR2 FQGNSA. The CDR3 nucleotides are TGTGCCAGCAGCTTATCTAGGGGGCGGGAAAGCTACGAGCAGTACTTC. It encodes CASSLSRGRESYEQYF.

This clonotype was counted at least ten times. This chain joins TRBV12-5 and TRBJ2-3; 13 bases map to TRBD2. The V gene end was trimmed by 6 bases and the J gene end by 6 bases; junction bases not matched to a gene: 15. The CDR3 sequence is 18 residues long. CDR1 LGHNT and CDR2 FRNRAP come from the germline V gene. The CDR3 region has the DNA TGTGCTAGTGGCGTACTAGCGGGAGGGCCCGCCGACTGGGATACGCAGTATTTT. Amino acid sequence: CASGVLAGGPADWDTQYF. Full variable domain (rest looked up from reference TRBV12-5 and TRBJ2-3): DARVTQTPRHKVTEMGQEVTMRCQPILGHNTVFWYRQTMMQGLELLAYFRNRAPLDDSGMPKDRFSAEMPDATLATLKIQPSEPRDSAVYFCASGVLAGGPADWDTQYFGPGTRLTVL.

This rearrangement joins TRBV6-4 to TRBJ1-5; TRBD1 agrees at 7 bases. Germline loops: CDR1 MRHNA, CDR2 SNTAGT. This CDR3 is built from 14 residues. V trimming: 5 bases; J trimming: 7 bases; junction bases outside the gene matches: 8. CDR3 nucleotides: TGTGCCAGCAGTCTTGGACAGGCCATACAGCCCCAGCATTTT. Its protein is CASSLGQAIQPQHF.

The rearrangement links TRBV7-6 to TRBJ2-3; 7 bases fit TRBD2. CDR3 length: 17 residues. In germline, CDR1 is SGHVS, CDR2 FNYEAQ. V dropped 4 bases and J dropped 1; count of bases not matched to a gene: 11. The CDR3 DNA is TGTGCCAGCAGCTCGAGGGCTCTAGCGGAGCGCACAGATACGCAGTATTTT. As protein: CASSSRALAERTDTQYF. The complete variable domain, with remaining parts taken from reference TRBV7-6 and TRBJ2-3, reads GAGVSQSPRYKVTKRGQDVALRCDPISGHVSLYWYRQALGQGPEFLTYFNYEAQQDKSGLPNDRFSAERPEGSISTLTIQRTEQRDSAMYRCASSSRALAERTDTQYFGPGTRLTVL.

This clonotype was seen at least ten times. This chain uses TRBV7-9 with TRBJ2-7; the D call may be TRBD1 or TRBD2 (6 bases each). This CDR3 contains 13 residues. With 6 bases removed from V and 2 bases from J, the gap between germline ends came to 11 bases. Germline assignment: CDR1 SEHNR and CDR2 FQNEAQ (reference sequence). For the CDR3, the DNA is TGTGCCAGCAGGCGGGACATTCCCTACGAGCAGTACTTC. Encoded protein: CASRRDIPYEQYF.

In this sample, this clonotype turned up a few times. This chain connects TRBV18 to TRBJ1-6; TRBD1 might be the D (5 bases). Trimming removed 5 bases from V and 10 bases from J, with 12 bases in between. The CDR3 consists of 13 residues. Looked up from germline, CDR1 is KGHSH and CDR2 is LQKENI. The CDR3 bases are TGTGCCAGCTCAAGGGACCGAGGATCACCCCTCCACTTT. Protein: CASSRDRGSPLHF.